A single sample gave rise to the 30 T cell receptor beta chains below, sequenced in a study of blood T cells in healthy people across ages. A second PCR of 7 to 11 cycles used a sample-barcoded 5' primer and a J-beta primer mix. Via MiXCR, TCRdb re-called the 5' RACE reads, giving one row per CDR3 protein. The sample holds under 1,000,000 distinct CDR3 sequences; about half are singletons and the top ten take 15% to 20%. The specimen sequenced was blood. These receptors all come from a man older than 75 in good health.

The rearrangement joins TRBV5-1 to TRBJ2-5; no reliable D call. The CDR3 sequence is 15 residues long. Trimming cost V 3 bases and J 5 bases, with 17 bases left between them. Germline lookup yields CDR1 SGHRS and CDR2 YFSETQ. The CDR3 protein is CASSWEGRRWETQYF. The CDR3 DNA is TGCGCCAGCAGCTGGGAAGGCAGGCGGTGGGAGACCCAGTACTTC.

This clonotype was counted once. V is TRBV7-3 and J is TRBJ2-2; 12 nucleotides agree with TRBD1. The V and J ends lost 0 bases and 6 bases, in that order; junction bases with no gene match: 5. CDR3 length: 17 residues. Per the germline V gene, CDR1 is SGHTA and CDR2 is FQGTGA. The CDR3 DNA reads TGTGCCAGCAGCTTAACGGGGGGACAGGGGGCATCCGGGGAGCTGTTTTTT. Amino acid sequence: CASSLTGGQGASGELFF. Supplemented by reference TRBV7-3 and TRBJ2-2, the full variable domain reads GAGVSQTPSNKVTEKGKYVELRCDPISGHTALYWYRQSLGQGPEFLIYFQGTGAADDSGLPNDRFFAVRPEGSVSTLKIQRTERGDSAVYLCASSLTGGQGASGELFFGEGSRLTVL.

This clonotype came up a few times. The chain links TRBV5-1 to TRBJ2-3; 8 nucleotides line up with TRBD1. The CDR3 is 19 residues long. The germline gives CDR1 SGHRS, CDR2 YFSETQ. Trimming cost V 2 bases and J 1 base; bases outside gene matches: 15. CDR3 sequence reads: CASSFFGGTGRRGTDTQYF. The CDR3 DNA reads TGCGCCAGCAGCTTCTTCGGAGGGACAGGCCGACGGGGCACAGATACGCAGTATTTT.

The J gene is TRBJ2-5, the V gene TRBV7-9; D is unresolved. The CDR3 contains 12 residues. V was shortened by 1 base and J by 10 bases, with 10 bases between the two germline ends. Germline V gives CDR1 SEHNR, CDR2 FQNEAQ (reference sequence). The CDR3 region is CASSLGQAYQYF. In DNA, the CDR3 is TGTGCCAGCAGCTTAGGGCAGGCTTACCAGTACTTC. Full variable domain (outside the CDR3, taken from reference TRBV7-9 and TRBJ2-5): DTGVSQNPRHKITKRGQNVTFRCDPISEHNRLYWYRQTLGQGPEFLTYFQNEAQLEKSRLLSDRFSAERPKGSFSTLEIQRTEQGDSAMYLCASSLGQAYQYFGPGTRLLVL.

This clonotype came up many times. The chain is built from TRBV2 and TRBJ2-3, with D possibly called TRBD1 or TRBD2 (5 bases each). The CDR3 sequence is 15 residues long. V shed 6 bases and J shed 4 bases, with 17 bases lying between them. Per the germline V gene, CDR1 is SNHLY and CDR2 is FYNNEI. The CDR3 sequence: CASRWGMMSADTQYF. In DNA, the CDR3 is TGTGCCAGCAGATGGGGGATGATGAGTGCAGATACGCAGTATTTT.

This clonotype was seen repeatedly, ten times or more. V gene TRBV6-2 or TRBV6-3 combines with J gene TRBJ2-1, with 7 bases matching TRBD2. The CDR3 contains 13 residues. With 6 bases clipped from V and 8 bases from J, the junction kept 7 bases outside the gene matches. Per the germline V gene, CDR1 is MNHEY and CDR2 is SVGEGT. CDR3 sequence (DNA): TGTGCCAGCAGCGGACTGGGGGGGGATGAGCAGTTCTTC. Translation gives CASSGLGGDEQFF.

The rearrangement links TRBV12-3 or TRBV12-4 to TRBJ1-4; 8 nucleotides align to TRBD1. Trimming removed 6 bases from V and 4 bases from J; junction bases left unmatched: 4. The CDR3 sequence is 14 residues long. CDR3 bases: TGTGCCAGCAGGTCGACAGGGGATAATGAAAAACTGTTTTTT. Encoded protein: CASRSTGDNEKLFF.

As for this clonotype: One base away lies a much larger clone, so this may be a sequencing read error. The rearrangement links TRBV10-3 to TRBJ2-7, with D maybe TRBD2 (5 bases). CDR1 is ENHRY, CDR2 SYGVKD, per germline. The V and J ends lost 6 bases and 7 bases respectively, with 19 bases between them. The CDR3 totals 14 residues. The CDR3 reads CAISYLGVYNEQYF. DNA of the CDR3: TGTGCCATCAGCTACTTGGGAGTCTACAATGAGCAGTACTTC.

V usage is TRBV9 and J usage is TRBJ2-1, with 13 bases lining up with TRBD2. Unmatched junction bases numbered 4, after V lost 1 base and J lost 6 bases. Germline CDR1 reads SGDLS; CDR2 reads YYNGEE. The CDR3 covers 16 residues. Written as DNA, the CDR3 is TGTGCCAGCAGCGTAAGGACTAGCGGGAGTTTCAATGAGCAGTTCTTC. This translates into CASSVRTSGSFNEQFF.

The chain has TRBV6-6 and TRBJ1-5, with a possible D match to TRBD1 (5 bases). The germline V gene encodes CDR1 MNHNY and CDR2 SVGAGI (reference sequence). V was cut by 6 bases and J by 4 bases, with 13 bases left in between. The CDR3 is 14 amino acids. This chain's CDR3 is CASREQVGNQPQHF. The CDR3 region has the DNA TGTGCCAGCAGGGAACAGGTTGGTAATCAGCCCCAGCATTTT.

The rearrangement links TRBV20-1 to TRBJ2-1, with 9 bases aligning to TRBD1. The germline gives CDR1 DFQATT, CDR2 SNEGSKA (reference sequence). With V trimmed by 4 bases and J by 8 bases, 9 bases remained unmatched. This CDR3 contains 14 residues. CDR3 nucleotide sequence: TGCAGTGCTAATAACAGGGGGCGTAGCCATGAGCAGTTCTTC. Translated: CSANNRGRSHEQFF.

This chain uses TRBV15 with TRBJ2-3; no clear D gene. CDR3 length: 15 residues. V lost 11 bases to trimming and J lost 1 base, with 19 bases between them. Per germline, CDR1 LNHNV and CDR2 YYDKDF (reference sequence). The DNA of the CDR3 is TGTGCCGCGGCGCTAACAAGGGTCCGCACAGATACGCAGTATTTT. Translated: CAAALTRVRTDTQYF. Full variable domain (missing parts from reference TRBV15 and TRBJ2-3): DAMVIQNPRYQVTQFGKPVTLSCSQTLNHNVMYWYQQKSSQAPKLLFHYYDKDFNNEADTPDNFQSRRPNTSFCFLDIRSPGLGDTAMYLCAAALTRVRTDTQYFGPGTRLTVL.

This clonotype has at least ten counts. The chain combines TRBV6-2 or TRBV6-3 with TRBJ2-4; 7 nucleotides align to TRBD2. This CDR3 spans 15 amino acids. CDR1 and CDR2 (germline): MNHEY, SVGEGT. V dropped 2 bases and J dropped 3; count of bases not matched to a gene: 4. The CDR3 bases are TGTGCCAGCAGTTACGGCCAGCGGGACAAAAACATTCAGTACTTC. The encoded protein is CASSYGQRDKNIQYF.

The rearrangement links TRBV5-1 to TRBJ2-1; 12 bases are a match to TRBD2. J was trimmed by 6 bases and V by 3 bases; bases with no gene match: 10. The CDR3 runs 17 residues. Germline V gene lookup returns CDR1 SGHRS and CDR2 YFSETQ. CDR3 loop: CASSWGASGRASNEQFF. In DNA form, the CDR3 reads TGCGCCAGCAGCTGGGGGGCTAGCGGGAGGGCCAGCAATGAGCAGTTCTTC.

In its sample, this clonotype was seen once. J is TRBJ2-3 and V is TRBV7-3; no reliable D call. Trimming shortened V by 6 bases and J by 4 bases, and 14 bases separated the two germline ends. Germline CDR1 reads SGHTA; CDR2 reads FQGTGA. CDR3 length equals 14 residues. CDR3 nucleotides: TGTGCCAGCAGGTCTTCGGAGATCGCAGATACGCAGTATTTT. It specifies CASRSSEIADTQYF.

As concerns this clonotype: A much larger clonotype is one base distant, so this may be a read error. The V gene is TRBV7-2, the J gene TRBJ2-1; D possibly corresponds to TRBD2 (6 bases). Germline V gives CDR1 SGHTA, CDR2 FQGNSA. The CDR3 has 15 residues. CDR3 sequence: CASGLRVGAGNEQFF. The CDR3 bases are TGTGCCAGCGGCTTAAGGGTGGGAGCGGGTAATGAGCAGTTCTTC.

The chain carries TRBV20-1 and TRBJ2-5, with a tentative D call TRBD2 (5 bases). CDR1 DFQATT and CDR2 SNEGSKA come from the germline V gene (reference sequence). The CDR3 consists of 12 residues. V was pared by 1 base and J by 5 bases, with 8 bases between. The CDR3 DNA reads TGCAGTGCTAGAGTGCGGAGGGAGACCCAGTACTTC. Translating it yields CSARVRRETQYF.

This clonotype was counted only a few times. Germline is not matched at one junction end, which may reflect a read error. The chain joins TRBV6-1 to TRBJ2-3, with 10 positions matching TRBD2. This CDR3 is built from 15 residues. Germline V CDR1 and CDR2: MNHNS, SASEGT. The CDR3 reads CASREAAGGPDTQYF. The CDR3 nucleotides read TGTGCCAGCCGTGAAGCAGCGGGAGGGCCAGATACGCAGTATTTT.

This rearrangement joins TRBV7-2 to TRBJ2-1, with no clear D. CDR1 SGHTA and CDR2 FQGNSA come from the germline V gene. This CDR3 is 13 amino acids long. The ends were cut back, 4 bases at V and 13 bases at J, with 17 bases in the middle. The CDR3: CASSSMAQETQFF. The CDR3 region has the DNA TGTGCCAGCAGCTCGATGGCGCAAGAGACCCAGTTCTTC.

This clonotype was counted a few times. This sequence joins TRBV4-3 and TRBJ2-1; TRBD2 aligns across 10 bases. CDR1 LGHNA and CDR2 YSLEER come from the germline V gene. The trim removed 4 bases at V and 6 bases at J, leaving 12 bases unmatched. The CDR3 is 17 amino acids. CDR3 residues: CASSRSLTSGIPNEQFF. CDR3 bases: TGCGCCAGCAGCCGGTCCCTTACTAGCGGGATCCCCAATGAGCAGTTCTTC.

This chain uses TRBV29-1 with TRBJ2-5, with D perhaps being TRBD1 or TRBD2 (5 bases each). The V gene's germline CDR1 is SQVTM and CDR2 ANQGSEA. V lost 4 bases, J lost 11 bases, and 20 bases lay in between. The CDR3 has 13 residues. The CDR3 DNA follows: TGCAGCGTTGTGGGGACCTGGGGAAATGAGCAGTACTTC. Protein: CSVVGTWGNEQYF. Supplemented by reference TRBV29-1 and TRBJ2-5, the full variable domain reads SAVISQKPSRDICQRGTSLTIQCQVDSQVTMMFWYRQQPGQSLTLIATANQGSEATYESGFVIDKFPISRPNLTFSTLTVSNMSPEDSSIYLCSVVGTWGNEQYFGPGTRLLVL.

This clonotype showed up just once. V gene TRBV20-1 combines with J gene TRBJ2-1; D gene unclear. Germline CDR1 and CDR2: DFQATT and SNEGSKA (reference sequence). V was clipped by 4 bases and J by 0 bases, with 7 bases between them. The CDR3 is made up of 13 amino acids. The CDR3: CSAMPISYNEQFF. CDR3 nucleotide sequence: TGCAGTGCTATGCCTATCTCCTACAATGAGCAGTTCTTC.

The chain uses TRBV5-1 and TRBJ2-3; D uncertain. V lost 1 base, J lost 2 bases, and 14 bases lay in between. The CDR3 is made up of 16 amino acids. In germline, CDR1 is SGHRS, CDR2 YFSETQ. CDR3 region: CASSLFRAENTDTQYF. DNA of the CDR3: TGCGCCAGCAGCTTGTTTCGGGCGGAAAACACAGATACGCAGTATTTT.

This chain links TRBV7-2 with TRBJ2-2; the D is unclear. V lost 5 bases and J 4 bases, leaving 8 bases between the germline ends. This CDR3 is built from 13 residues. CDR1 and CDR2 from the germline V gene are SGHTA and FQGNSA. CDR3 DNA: TGTGCCAGCAGCCCCTTGAGCACCGGGGAGCTGTTTTTT. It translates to CASSPLSTGELFF.

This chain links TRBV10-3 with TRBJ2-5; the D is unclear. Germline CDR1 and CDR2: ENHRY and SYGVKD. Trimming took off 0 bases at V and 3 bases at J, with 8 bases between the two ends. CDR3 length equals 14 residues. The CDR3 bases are TGTGCCATCAGTGAGTCGAACGAGGAAGAGACCCAGTACTTC. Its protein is CAISESNEEETQYF.

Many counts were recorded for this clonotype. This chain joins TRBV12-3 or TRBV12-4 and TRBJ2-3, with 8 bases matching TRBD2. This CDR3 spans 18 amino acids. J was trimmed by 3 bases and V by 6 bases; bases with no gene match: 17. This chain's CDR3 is CASSPALVAGRGTDTQYF. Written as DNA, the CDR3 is TGTGCCAGCAGCCCAGCTTTAGTAGCGGGAAGGGGAACAGATACGCAGTATTTT.

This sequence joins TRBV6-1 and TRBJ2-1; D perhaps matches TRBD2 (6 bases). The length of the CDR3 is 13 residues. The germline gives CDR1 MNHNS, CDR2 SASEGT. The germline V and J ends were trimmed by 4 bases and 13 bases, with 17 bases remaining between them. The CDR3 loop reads CASSANGRETQFF. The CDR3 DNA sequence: TGTGCCAGCAGTGCGAACGGGAGAGAGACCCAGTTCTTC.

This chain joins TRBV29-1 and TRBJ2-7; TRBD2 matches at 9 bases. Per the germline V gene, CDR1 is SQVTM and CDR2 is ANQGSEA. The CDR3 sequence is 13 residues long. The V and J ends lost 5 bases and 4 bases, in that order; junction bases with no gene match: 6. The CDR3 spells CSVLAGEEYEQYF. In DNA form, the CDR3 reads TGCAGCGTTTTAGCGGGAGAGGAGTACGAGCAGTACTTC.

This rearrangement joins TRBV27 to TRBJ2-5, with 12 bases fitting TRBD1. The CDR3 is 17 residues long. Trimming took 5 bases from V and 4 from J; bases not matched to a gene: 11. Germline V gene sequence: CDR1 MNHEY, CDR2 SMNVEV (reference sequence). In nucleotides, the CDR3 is TGTGCCAGCAGTGCCGCGTGGGACAGGGGGCAGGGAGAGACCCAGTACTTC. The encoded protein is CASSAAWDRGQGETQYF.

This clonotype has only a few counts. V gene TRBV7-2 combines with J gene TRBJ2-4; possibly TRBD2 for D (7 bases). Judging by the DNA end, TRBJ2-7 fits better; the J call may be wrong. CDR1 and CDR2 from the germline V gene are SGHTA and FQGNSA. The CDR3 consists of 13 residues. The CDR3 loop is CASSPGGQFEQYF. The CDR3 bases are TGTGCCAGCAGCCCCGGGGGGCAATTCGAGCAGTACTTC.